Below, one T cell receptor (beta chain) is given with its context. Its antigen is undetermined. Generated by immunoSEQ multiplex PCR, the TCRdb table keeps only in-frame clones and is missing some. The table has more than 90,000 clones, 86% seen once. This specimen belongs to a study of cytomegalovirus exposure and HLA in healthy donors. Overall study findings and caveats: Some 150 TCR beta chains were listed as cytomegalovirus-associated. Most TCRs appeared rarely, but some public TCRs recurred in many donors. Specificity of a few CMV-associated chains for CMV antigens was verified in vitro.

CDR3 size: 13 residues. V was shortened by 6 bases and J by 2 bases, with 11 bases between the two germline ends. Germline assignment: CDR1 MNHEY and CDR2 SVGAGI. The source of this sequence is a man aged 18 to 29 in good health and CMV-seronegative. The chain is built from TRBV6-5 and TRBJ2-7, with unresolved D. Sequencing used PBMCs. The CDR3 here is CASSRDTAYEQYF. DNA for the CDR3: TGTGCCAGCAGCCGTGACACGGCCTACGAGCAGTACTTC.